These 21 T cell receptor beta chains came from one sample sequenced in a study of blood T cells in healthy people across ages. The use of a sample-barcoded 5' primer and a J-beta primer mix characterized a second PCR of roughly 6 to 11 cycles. TCRdb re-called the 5' RACE reads with MiXCR, one entry per CDR3 protein. This sample has more than 1.4 million distinct CDR3 sequences, with approximately 40% found just once. Sequenced sample: blood. The receptors stem from a woman under 30 in good health.

This clonotype has more than one count but fewer than ten. This chain uses TRBV10-2 with TRBJ1-2, with 11 bases lining up with TRBD1. This CDR3 contains 13 residues. CDR1 WSHSY and CDR2 SAAADI come from the germline V gene. V gave up 2 bases and J gave up 7 bases; unmatched junction bases: 0. This CDR3 is CASSEGQGAGYTF. The CDR3 DNA reads as TGCGCCAGCAGTGAGGGACAGGGGGCTGGCTACACCTTC.

The chain has TRBV9 and TRBJ2-1; 7 bases match TRBD1. With 3 bases clipped from V and 5 bases from J, the junction kept 8 bases outside the gene matches. The CDR3 extends over 15 amino acids. The germline V gene encodes CDR1 SGDLS and CDR2 YYNGEE. The CDR3 loop is CASSGDRHLDNEQFF. CDR3 sequence (DNA): TGTGCCAGCAGCGGGGACAGACACCTGGACAATGAGCAGTTCTTC.

This clonotype appeared a few times. The chain links TRBV5-1 to TRBJ2-3; D call uncertain. Germline V CDR1 and CDR2: SGHRS, YFSETQ. V dropped 0 bases and J dropped 5 bases, with 10 bases sitting between them. This CDR3 comprises 14 residues. CDR3 nucleotides: TGCGCCAGCAGCTTGGGCTTCCGTGAAGATACGCAGTATTTT. It specifies CASSLGFREDTQYF.

The rearrangement uses TRBV7-9 and TRBJ1-6; D ambiguous. The CDR3 has 15 amino acids. CDR1 and CDR2 (germline): SEHNR, FQNEAQ (reference sequence). Trimming took 1 base from V and 7 from J, leaving 11 bases between them. CDR3 loop: CASSLDRGGNSPLHF. In DNA form, the CDR3 reads TGTGCCAGCAGCTTAGACCGCGGTGGGAATTCACCCCTCCACTTT. Complete variable domain (other parts from reference TRBV7-9 and TRBJ1-6): DTGVSQNPRHKITKRGQNVTFRCDPISEHNRLYWYRQTLGQGPEFLTYFQNEAQLEKSRLLSDRFSAERPKGSFSTLEIQRTEQGDSAMYLCASSLDRGGNSPLHFGNGTRLTVT.

CDR3 loop: CATSTEQIGTDTQYF. CDR3 bases: TGTGCCACCAGCACAGAACAGATAGGGACAGATACGCAGTATTTT. The chain joins TRBV15 to TRBJ2-3, with no clear D. V lost 4 bases, J lost 3 bases, and 14 bases lay in between. This CDR3 is built from 15 residues. Germline CDR1 reads LNHNV; CDR2 reads YYDKDF (reference sequence).

In its sample, this clonotype was seen a few times. V and J are TRBV28 and TRBJ2-7; D is unresolved. There are 13 residues in the CDR3. V dropped 4 bases and J dropped 2 bases, with 9 bases sitting between them. The V gene's germline CDR1 is MDHEN and CDR2 SYDVKM. CDR3 sequence reads: CASSSSVPYEQYF. The DNA of the CDR3 is TGTGCCAGCAGTTCATCGGTCCCCTACGAGCAGTACTTC.

This chain links TRBV20-1 with TRBJ2-7; 9 nucleotides agree with TRBD2. This CDR3 comprises 15 residues. J was trimmed by 4 bases and V by 0 bases; bases with no gene match: 7. Per germline, CDR1 DFQATT and CDR2 SNEGSKA (reference sequence). The CDR3 here is CSAREASGARYEQYF. DNA for the CDR3: TGCAGTGCTAGAGAGGCTAGCGGGGCCCGGTACGAGCAGTACTTC.

The chain employs TRBV10-3 and TRBJ2-1; possible D gene TRBD1, 7 bases. The germline V gene has CDR1 ENHRY and CDR2 SYGVKD. V was cut by 11 bases and J by 8 bases, with 19 bases left in between. CDR3 length: 13 residues. The CDR3 DNA reads TGTGCCTTACGGGCAGGGGGGATCCATGAGCAGTTCTTC. Protein product: CALRAGGIHEQFF.

The J gene is TRBJ1-2, the V gene TRBV27; a weak D match, TRBD1 (6 bases). CDR1 is MNHEY, CDR2 SMNVEV, per germline (reference sequence). The CDR3 is 15 amino acids. V lost 3 bases to trimming and J lost 3 bases, with 14 bases between them. The CDR3 DNA follows: TGTGCCAGCAGTTTCGGGGGGCACGGGGACTATGGCTACACCTTC. Translated, it gives CASSFGGHGDYGYTF.

This chain joins TRBV28 and TRBJ1-5; tentatively, D is TRBD1 (6 bases). CDR3 length: 14 amino acids. Looked up from germline, CDR1 is MDHEN and CDR2 is SYDVKM. The CDR3 here is CAFNSGGRNQPQHF. The CDR3, as DNA: TGTGCGTTCAATTCGGGGGGGCGGAATCAGCCCCAGCATTTT.

This clonotype showed up just a few times. This chain joins TRBV6-5 and TRBJ1-4, with D maybe TRBD1 (6 bases). The ends were cut back, 5 bases at V and 2 bases at J, with 15 bases in the middle. Germline assignment: CDR1 MNHEY and CDR2 SVGAGI. This CDR3 spans 16 amino acids. CDR3: CASSPSFGGTNEKLFF. For the CDR3, the DNA is TGTGCCAGCAGTCCCTCCTTTGGGGGCACTAATGAAAAACTGTTTTTT.

The V and J genes are TRBV30 and TRBJ2-7, with 7 bases fitting TRBD2. Germline V gene data show CDR1 as GTSNPN and CDR2 as SVGIG (reference sequence). The CDR3 consists of 14 residues. J was trimmed by 5 bases and V by 4 bases; bases with no gene match: 11. For the CDR3, the DNA is TGTGCCTGGACCCGCTTGCGGGAGCGCCACGAGCAGTACTTC. As protein: CAWTRLRERHEQYF.

V usage is TRBV7-8 and J usage is TRBJ2-1; possible D gene TRBD1, 5 bases. The CDR3 is 15 amino acids. Trimming took off 4 bases at V and 6 bases at J, with 16 bases between the two ends. Germline V CDR1 and CDR2: SGHVS, FQNEAQ. CDR3 amino acids: CASSSYQGGANEQFF. Written as DNA, the CDR3 is TGTGCCAGCAGCTCATACCAGGGTGGCGCCAATGAGCAGTTCTTC.

This clonotype was seen only a few times. The V call is TRBV13, the J call TRBJ2-5, with 9 bases aligning to TRBD2. Germline CDR1 PRHDT, CDR2 FYEKMQ (reference sequence). Losses at the gene ends were 5 bases for V and 11 bases for J; bases not matched to a gene: 18. This CDR3 has 16 residues. CDR3 sequence: CASSLPTSGTYNEQYF. The CDR3 DNA reads as TGTGCCAGCAGCCTACCGACTAGCGGAACCTACAATGAGCAGTACTTC.

The table lists this clonotype with many counts. This CDR3 is CSASGGASGRVNEQFF. In nucleotides, the CDR3 is TGCAGTGCTAGTGGGGGGGCCAGCGGGAGGGTGAATGAGCAGTTCTTC. The V gene is TRBV20-1, the J gene TRBJ2-1; 10 bases are shared with TRBD2. This CDR3 is built from 16 residues. V lost 3 bases to trimming and J lost 7 bases; unmatched junction nucleotides: 12. The germline V gene encodes CDR1 DFQATT and CDR2 SNEGSKA (reference sequence).

The chain employs TRBV20-1 and TRBJ2-1; 7 bases map to TRBD2. This CDR3 has 15 residues. The V gene end was trimmed by 0 bases and the J gene end by 1 base; junction bases not matched to a gene: 3. Germline lookup yields CDR1 DFQATT and CDR2 SNEGSKA (reference sequence). The CDR3 sequence is CSARDSGPSYNEQFF. In nucleotides, the CDR3 is TGCAGTGCTAGAGATAGCGGGCCTTCCTACAATGAGCAGTTCTTC.

The chain carries TRBV27 and TRBJ2-1; 10 bases are shared with TRBD1. CDR1 and CDR2 (germline): MNHEY, SMNVEV (reference sequence). The length of the CDR3 is 15 residues. With V trimmed by 5 bases and J by 10 bases, 11 bases remained unmatched. CDR3 sequence (DNA): TGTGCCAGCAGTGACAGGGGGCGCGGGTCCTACGAGCAGTTCTTC. Translating it yields CASSDRGRGSYEQFF.

This chain connects TRBV2 to TRBJ1-5, with a weak D call TRBD1 (6 bases). The germline gives CDR1 SNHLY, CDR2 FYNNEI. The CDR3 is 13 amino acids. V was clipped by 6 bases and J by 7 bases, with 13 bases between them. The CDR3 DNA follows: TGTGCCAGCAGAATAACAGGGTACCAGCCCCAGCATTTT. Amino acid sequence: CASRITGYQPQHF.

This clonotype was seen a handful of times. The chain links TRBV28 to TRBJ1-2, with D possibly TRBD1 on 5 matching bases. The V and J ends lost 3 bases and 4 bases respectively, with 12 bases between them. Germline-derived CDR1 and CDR2 are MDHEN and SYDVKM. The CDR3 loop spans 14 amino acids. CDR3 loop: CASSFGGAGYGYTF. The CDR3 DNA is TGTGCCAGCAGTTTCGGAGGGGCGGGCTATGGCTACACCTTC.

This clonotype has only one observation. The J gene is TRBJ2-2, the V gene TRBV7-9; 15 bases agree with TRBD2. The CDR3 extends over 18 amino acids. J lost 3 bases, V lost 5 bases, and 7 bases had no gene match. Per the germline V gene, CDR1 is SEHNR and CDR2 is FQNEAQ (reference sequence). DNA of the CDR3: TGTGCCAGCAGCAAAAGGACTAGCGGGGGGGCTCACACCGGGGAGCTGTTTTTT. Amino acids: CASSKRTSGGAHTGELFF.

The V call is TRBV4-1, the J call TRBJ2-7; D is possibly TRBD2 (9 bases). This CDR3 has 18 residues. V dropped 5 bases and J dropped 11 bases, with 34 bases sitting between them. Per germline, CDR1 MGHRA and CDR2 YSYEKL. The CDR3 region is CASSELPGQESRGRGKYF. Written as DNA, the CDR3 is TGCGCCAGCAGCGAATTACCGGGACAGGAATCCCGCGGGAGGGGAAAGTACTTC.